The entry below gives a single TCR beta chain sequence along with its context. Antigen specificity is unknown. Sequencing used immunoSEQ multiplex PCR; TCRdb keeps in-frame clones, though not all of them. In the table there are about 42,000 clones, about 80% of which are singletons. This specimen belongs to a study of memory B cells and T cells in multiple sclerosis. Study-wide findings and caveats: Compartments had unequal clone-set sizes, affecting shared clonotype counts.

CFSE-dim autoproliferating and CFSE-high non-proliferating T cells from unstimulated culture were sequenced separately. Pooled replicate wells came from 50 million to 60 million CFSE-labeled PBMCs cultured less than eight days without stimulus. The PBMCs received 0.45 to 0.6 uM CFSE and serum-free culture with no added stimuli. This CDR3 has 15 amino acids. The germline gives CDR1 MGHRA, CDR2 YSYEKL. Trimming pared 4 bases from V and 4 bases from J, leaving 17 bases between. Sequencing was performed on PBMCs from blood kept in culture. The origin of this receptor is a human donor with multiple sclerosis. This chain joins TRBV4-1 and TRBJ2-7; TRBD1 is a possible D gene (6 bases). The DNA of the CDR3 is TGCGCCAGCAGCCTCTCACAGGGTCCTGGGTACGAGCAGTACTTC. It codes for CASSLSQGPGYEQYF.